Listed here are 16 T cell receptor beta chains from one sample, sequenced in a study of shared clonotypes between healthy human individuals. TCRdb's copy holds only in-frame clones and misses some; the assay was immunoSEQ multiplex PCR. Altogether around 2,100,000 clones are present, about 95% being singletons, with the ten largest covering roughly 1.2%. Naive CD8 cells comprised CD45RO-negative, CCR7-positively selected cells, excluding terminally differentiated effector memory CD45RA+ cells. The sequencing sample was made of naive CD8+ T cells sorted from blood. The source is a young man in good health.

The genes are TRBV30 and TRBJ1-1, with 8 bases that match TRBD1. Germline CDR1 and CDR2: GTSNPN and SVGIG (reference sequence). Trimming at V came to 0 bases and at J to 10 bases, leaving 7 bases not matched to a gene. This CDR3 spans 13 amino acids. The DNA for the CDR3 is TGTGCCTGGAGTGTGGGGACAGGCGGTCGAGCTTTCTTT. This codes for CAWSVGTGGRAFF.

The chain couples TRBV29-1 to TRBJ2-7; 10 bases fit TRBD1. The trim removed 7 bases at V and 3 bases at J, leaving 3 bases unmatched. Looked up from germline, CDR1 is SQVTM and CDR2 is ANQGSEA. This CDR3 is built from 12 residues. CDR3: CSARDRGYEQYF. CDR3 DNA: TGCAGCGCCCGGGACAGGGGCTACGAGCAGTACTTC.

The chain recombines TRBV21-1 with TRBJ2-7; the table's D gene call, TRBD2, was not cross checked with the DNA. TRBV21-1 is given as a pseudogene. The CDR3 consists of 17 residues. CDR3 nucleotides: TGTGCCAGCAGCAAAGTCCCCAGAACTGACGGGGACTACGAGCAGTACTTC. Its protein is CASSKVPRTDGDYEQYF.

The gene calls are TRBV11-1 and TRBJ1-1; 10 positions match TRBD1. This CDR3 is 15 amino acids long. CDR1 SGHAT and CDR2 FQDESV come from the germline V gene (reference sequence). The ends lost 5 bases at V and 0 bases at J; junction bases unmatched: 3. The CDR3 DNA follows: TGTGCCAGCAGCCTGGGACAGGGGATGAACACTGAAGCTTTCTTT. Translation gives CASSLGQGMNTEAFF.

This sequence joins TRBV19 and TRBJ2-3; the D gene is possibly TRBD1 (6 bases). Germline lookup yields CDR1 LNHDA and CDR2 SQIVND (reference sequence). The CDR3 has 12 residues. Deletions cut 6 bases from V and 4 bases from J, with 8 bases between. CDR3 sequence reads: CASRKGADTQYF. DNA for the CDR3: TGTGCCAGTAGAAAGGGGGCAGATACGCAGTATTTT. The complete variable domain, with remaining parts taken from reference TRBV19 and TRBJ2-3, reads DGGITQSPKYLFRKEGQNVTLSCEQNLNHDAMYWYRQDPGQGLRLIYYSQIVNDFQKGDIAEGYSVSREKKESFPLTVTSAQKNPTAFYLCASRKGADTQYFGPGTRLTVL.

The V call is TRBV2, the J call TRBJ1-3; D is uncertain. Per germline, CDR1 SNHLY and CDR2 FYNNEI. CDR3 length equals 18 residues. Trimming took 6 bases from V and 2 from J, leaving 23 bases between them. In nucleotides, the CDR3 is TGTGCCAGCAGACCAATGGGCCAGTCACTTCCCCCTGGAAACACCATATATTTT. Translating it yields CASRPMGQSLPPGNTIYF.

The V call is TRBV10-2, the J call TRBJ2-5, with 7 bases lining up with TRBD1. The V gene end was trimmed by 3 bases and the J gene end by 2 bases; junction bases not matched to a gene: 3. CDR1 and CDR2 (germline): WSHSY, SAAADI. This CDR3 region has 14 residues. For the CDR3, the DNA is TGCGCCAGCAGTGATACAGGGGCTCAAGAGACCCAGTACTTC. Translating it yields CASSDTGAQETQYF.

The chain joins TRBV27 to TRBJ2-7, with D tentatively TRBD1 (6 bases). The V gene's germline CDR1 is MNHEY and CDR2 SMNVEV (reference sequence). The CDR3 consists of 15 residues. With 5 bases removed from V and 4 bases from J, the gap between germline ends came to 18 bases. CDR3 protein: CASSLLGGHWYEQYF. In DNA form, the CDR3 reads TGTGCCAGCAGTCTACTAGGGGGACATTGGTACGAGCAGTACTTC.

This sequence joins TRBV7-9 and TRBJ2-5; D gene ambiguous. Germline assignment: CDR1 SEHNR and CDR2 FQNEAQ (reference sequence). Trimming stripped 1 base from V and 3 bases from J, with 6 bases between. The CDR3 totals 13 residues. The CDR3 DNA follows: TGTGCCAGCAGCTTAGACGGAAAAGAGACCCAGTACTTC. This encodes CASSLDGKETQYF. Using reference TRBV7-9 and TRBJ2-5 for the parts outside the CDR3, the full variable domain is DTGVSQNPRHKITKRGQNVTFRCDPISEHNRLYWYRQTLGQGPEFLTYFQNEAQLEKSRLLSDRFSAERPKGSFSTLEIQRTEQGDSAMYLCASSLDGKETQYFGPGTRLLVL.

This chain joins TRBV6-5 and TRBJ2-2; D is possibly TRBD1 (6 bases). Deletions cut 6 bases from V and 2 bases from J, with 13 bases between. CDR3 length: 15 amino acids. The germline V gene encodes CDR1 MNHEY and CDR2 SVGAGI. This CDR3 is CASSVWDTNTGELFF. The DNA of the CDR3 is TGTGCCAGCAGCGTGTGGGACACTAACACCGGGGAGCTGTTTTTT.

The chain uses TRBV4-3 and TRBJ2-7; TRBD2 agrees at 8 bases. The germline V gene has CDR1 LGHNA and CDR2 YSLEER. V was pared by 0 bases and J by 3 bases, with 7 bases of the junction left unmatched. This CDR3 is 16 amino acids long. The CDR3 DNA reads as TGCGCCAGCAGCCAAGAGCCAGCGGGAGCCCACTACGAGCAGTACTTC. Its protein is CASSQEPAGAHYEQYF.

V is TRBV9 and J is TRBJ2-7, with unresolved D. CDR1 SGDLS and CDR2 YYNGEE come from the germline V gene. This CDR3 has 14 amino acids. Between the trimmed V and J ends, which lost 0 bases and 2 bases, there was a span of 9 bases. In DNA form, the CDR3 reads TGTGCCAGCAGCGTAGATAGGGATACCTACGAGCAGTACTTC. This codes for CASSVDRDTYEQYF.

The chain recombines TRBV18 with TRBJ2-2; D is perhaps TRBD2 (5 bases). Trimming shortened V by 5 bases and J by 1 base, and 14 bases separated the two germline ends. The CDR3 spans 16 residues. Germline lookup yields CDR1 KGHSH and CDR2 LQKENI. The CDR3 sequence is CASSSRERENTGELFF. The CDR3 DNA is TGTGCCAGCTCATCACGAGAGAGGGAGAACACCGGGGAGCTGTTTTTT. The variable domain in full, completed from reference TRBV18 and TRBJ2-2, reads NAGVMQNPRHLVRRRGQEARLRCSPMKGHSHVYWYRQLPEEGLKFMVYLQKENIIDESGMPKERFSAEFPKEGPSILRIQQVVRGDSAAYFCASSSRERENTGELFFGEGSRLTVL.

J is TRBJ2-1 and V is TRBV4-1; D uncertain. Germline CDR1 reads MGHRA; CDR2 reads YSYEKL. The CDR3 extends over 14 amino acids. Trimming shortened V by 4 bases and J by 8 bases, and 15 bases separated the two germline ends. This CDR3 is CASSLQVGMDEQFF. The DNA for the CDR3 is TGCGCCAGCAGCCTCCAAGTGGGGATGGATGAGCAGTTCTTC.

The chain employs TRBV5-1 and TRBJ1-2; 8 positions agree with TRBD1. This CDR3 contains 13 residues. Germline values: CDR1 SGHRS, CDR2 YFSETQ. After removal of 1 base from V and 8 bases from J, the junction contained 4 bases not matched to a gene. The CDR3 DNA is TGCGCCAGCAGCTTGCAGGACAGGGACGGCTACACCTTC. As protein: CASSLQDRDGYTF. The full variable domain, rest sourced from reference TRBV5-1 and TRBJ1-2, is KAGVTQTPRYLIKTRGQQVTLSCSPISGHRSVSWYQQTPGQGLQFLFEYFSETQRNKGNFPGRFSGRQFSNSRSEMNVSTLELGDSALYLCASSLQDRDGYTFGSGTRLTVV.

The gene calls are TRBV7-8 and TRBJ2-7; 7 bases are a match to TRBD1. The CDR3 is 15 amino acids. V lost 9 bases to trimming and J lost 0 bases; unmatched junction nucleotides: 11. The germline V gene encodes CDR1 SGHVS and CDR2 FQNEAQ. This CDR3 reads CASNTGVDPSYEQYF. The CDR3 bases are TGTGCCAGTAATACAGGGGTCGATCCCTCCTACGAGCAGTACTTC. The full variable domain, its missing parts supplied by reference TRBV7-8 and TRBJ2-7, is GAGVSQSPRYKVAKRGQDVALRCDPISGHVSLFWYQQALGQGPEFLTYFQNEAQLDKSGLPSDRFFAERPEGSVSTLKIQRTQQEDSAVYLCASNTGVDPSYEQYFGPGTRLTVT.